These 20 T cell receptor beta chains came from one sample sequenced in a study of early T cells in non-severe SARS-CoV-2 infection. From the 5' RACE reads, TCRdb called clonotypes with MiXCR, one entry per CDR3 protein. The table includes fewer than 50,000 distinct CDR3 sequences, 6.5% detected once. Here the sequenced sample was whole blood, taken at baseline. These TCRs come from an adult who was a healthcare worker with PCR-confirmed SARS-CoV-2 infection or an uninfected control (not recorded which).

Ten or more counts support this clonotype. This chain links TRBV28 with TRBJ1-2; D is perhaps TRBD1 (6 bases). Germline lookup yields CDR1 MDHEN and CDR2 SYDVKM. This CDR3 region has 13 residues. Trimming shortened V by 5 bases and J by 8 bases, and 15 bases separated the two germline ends. The CDR3 sequence is CASSPDRTRGYTF. The CDR3, as DNA: TGTGCCAGCAGTCCCGACAGGACCAGAGGCTACACCTTC.

In its sample, this clonotype was seen a few times. This rearrangement joins TRBV20-1 to TRBJ2-4, with 7 bases identical to TRBD2. The V gene end was trimmed by 4 bases and the J gene end by 1 base; junction bases not matched to a gene: 10. The CDR3 spans 16 residues. Germline assignment: CDR1 DFQATT and CDR2 SNEGSKA (reference sequence). CDR3: CSATERAGPAKNIQYF. CDR3 in DNA: TGCAGTGCTACCGAAAGAGCGGGACCCGCCAAAAACATTCAGTACTTC.

This clonotype was seen ten or more times. The chain couples TRBV5-1 to TRBJ2-2, with 8 bases lining up with TRBD2. The CDR3 has 16 amino acids. V was clipped by 0 bases and J by 6 bases; unmatched bases: 7. Germline loops: CDR1 SGHRS, CDR2 YFSETQ. CDR3 in amino acids: CASSLDNGGAPGELFF. CDR3 nucleotides: TGCGCCAGCAGCTTGGATAACGGGGGGGCCCCCGGGGAGCTGTTTTTT.

V usage is TRBV6-2 or TRBV6-3 and J usage is TRBJ2-1; D might be TRBD2 (6 bases). The CDR3 is 15 residues long. From germline, CDR1 is MNHEY and CDR2 SVGEGT. V was pared by 4 bases and J by 3 bases, with 13 bases between. The CDR3 DNA follows: TGTGCCAGCAGTTCCCTGGGACTTTACTACAATGAGCAGTTCTTC. This codes for CASSSLGLYYNEQFF.

This clonotype has at least ten counts. The V call is TRBV7-2, the J call TRBJ2-3; tentative D call: TRBD1 (6 bases). With 4 bases removed from V and 0 bases from J, the gap between germline ends came to 14 bases. Looked up from germline, CDR1 is SGHTA and CDR2 is FQGNSA. CDR3 length equals 16 residues. The CDR3 sequence: CASSSLGQRSTDTQYF. The CDR3 bases are TGTGCCAGCAGCTCGTTAGGACAGCGAAGCACAGATACGCAGTATTTT.

The chain combines TRBV6-5 with TRBJ1-1; D remains unclear. Germline assignment: CDR1 MNHEY and CDR2 SVGAGI. This CDR3 comprises 15 residues. V gave up 0 bases and J gave up 1 base, with 9 bases separating them. The CDR3 protein is CASSYSDITNTEAFF. The CDR3 coding sequence is TGTGCCAGCAGTTACTCAGACATCACGAACACTGAAGCTTTCTTT.

The chain links TRBV25-1 to TRBJ2-6; TRBD2 matches at 11 bases. This CDR3 comprises 18 residues. Per germline, CDR1 MGHDK and CDR2 SYGVNS. With V trimmed by 4 bases and J by 4 bases, 9 bases remained unmatched. This chain's CDR3 is CASSASSGGIQGANVLTF. CDR3 sequence (DNA): TGTGCCAGCAGTGCCTCTAGCGGGGGGATCCAAGGGGCCAACGTCCTGACTTTC.

This clonotype was seen at least ten times. The V and J genes are TRBV28 and TRBJ2-7; D call uncertain. In germline, CDR1 is MDHEN, CDR2 SYDVKM. The ends were cut back, 4 bases at V and 4 bases at J, with 17 bases in the middle. This CDR3 region has 15 residues. DNA of the CDR3: TGTGCCAGCAGTTCCCCGGTAGCCCGAGGTTACGAGCAGTACTTC. This translates into CASSSPVARGYEQYF.

At least ten counts were recorded for this clonotype. The V call is TRBV12-3 or TRBV12-4, the J call TRBJ2-3; 7 nucleotides agree with TRBD2. V lost 2 bases and J lost 1; bases outside the gene matches: 6. The CDR3 runs 16 residues. The CDR3 loop is CASSLKLAGGTDTQYF. CDR3 coding DNA: TGTGCCAGCAGTTTAAAGTTGGCGGGGGGCACAGATACGCAGTATTTT.

This clonotype showed up many times. V gene TRBV5-4 combines with J gene TRBJ1-6; D is unresolved. The germline CDR1 and CDR2 sequences are SGHNT and YYREEE (reference sequence). The V end lost 0 bases, the J end lost 3 bases, and 7 bases lay between the germline ends. CDR3 length: 15 amino acids. DNA of the CDR3: TGTGCCAGCAGCTTGGACAGTAGCTATAATTCACCCCTCCACTTT. Translation gives CASSLDSSYNSPLHF.

This clonotype occurred a few times. The gene calls are TRBV27 and TRBJ2-1, with TRBD2 matching over 13 bases. From germline, CDR1 is MNHEY and CDR2 SMNVEV (reference sequence). With 5 bases clipped from V and 3 bases from J, the junction kept 4 bases outside the gene matches. CDR3 size: 16 residues. The CDR3: CASSGWTSGGYNEQFF. The CDR3 DNA reads TGTGCCAGCAGTGGGTGGACTAGCGGGGGCTACAATGAGCAGTTCTTC.

The rearrangement uses TRBV5-4 and TRBJ2-7; 11 nucleotides agree with TRBD1. This CDR3 spans 16 amino acids. Trimming cost V 4 bases and J 0 bases; bases outside gene matches: 6. The germline V gene has CDR1 SGHNT and CDR2 YYREEE (reference sequence). Written as DNA, the CDR3 is TGTGCCAGCAGCCTTTGGACAGGGGGCTTCTCCTACGAGCAGTACTTC. Protein product: CASSLWTGGFSYEQYF.

This clonotype was recorded many times. In nucleotides, the CDR3 is TGTGCCAGCAGCCTTGACAGGGATATTACGTACGAGCAGTACTTC. Translated, it gives CASSLDRDITYEQYF. V and J are TRBV11-2 and TRBJ2-7; 7 bases map to TRBD1. The CDR3 loop spans 15 amino acids. V lost 5 bases and J lost 4; bases outside the gene matches: 11. CDR1 and CDR2 from the germline V gene are SGHAT and FQNNGV.

This clonotype was seen at least ten times. The V gene is TRBV19, the J gene TRBJ2-7, with D tentatively TRBD1 (6 bases). This CDR3 comprises 13 residues. In germline, CDR1 is LNHDA, CDR2 SQIVND (reference sequence). V was shortened by 5 bases and J by 3 bases, with 11 bases between the two germline ends. CDR3 DNA: TGTGCCAGTAGTTCTCAGGGGAGCTACGAGCAGTACTTC. Translated: CASSSQGSYEQYF.

The CDR3 region has the DNA TGTGCCAGCGCACGGGGGGTTGGCAATGAAAAACTGTTTTTT. Protein sequence: CASARGVGNEKLFF. V gene TRBV12-3 or TRBV12-4 combines with J gene TRBJ1-4, with a weak D call TRBD1 (5 bases). The CDR3 runs to 14 residues. V lost 8 bases and J 5 bases, leaving 15 bases between the germline ends.

This clonotype was seen many times. The J gene is TRBJ1-3, the V gene TRBV6-5; D gene ambiguous. The V gene's germline CDR1 is MNHEY and CDR2 SVGAGI. The V end was cut by 0 bases, the J end by 1 base, with 7 bases between. The CDR3 extends over 15 amino acids. CDR3 sequence: CASSYSVQSGNTIYF. CDR3 in DNA: TGTGCCAGCAGTTACTCGGTCCAATCTGGAAACACCATATATTTT.

This clonotype came up many times. This rearrangement joins TRBV7-2 to TRBJ1-4; possible D gene TRBD1, 6 bases. The length of the CDR3 is 16 residues. V lost 2 bases to trimming and J lost 10 bases, with 20 bases between them. Germline CDR1 SGHTA, CDR2 FQGNSA. CDR3 amino acids: CASSLIQVGGSPKLFF. Here the CDR3 DNA reads TGTGCCAGCAGCTTAATCCAAGTAGGGGGAAGCCCAAAACTGTTTTTT. The full variable domain, with the rest looked up from reference TRBV7-2 and TRBJ1-4, is GAGVSQSPSNKVTEKGKDVELRCDPISGHTALYWYRQSLGQGLEFLIYFQGNSAPDKSGLPSDRFSAERTGGSVSTLTIQRTQQEDSAVYLCASSLIQVGGSPKLFFGSGTQLSVL.

This clonotype came up many times. The rearrangement joins TRBV24-1 to TRBJ2-3; 14 nucleotides align to TRBD2. The CDR3 is 16 amino acids. Trimming removed 8 bases from V and 5 bases from J; junction bases left unmatched: 8. CDR1 KGHDR and CDR2 SFDVKD come from the germline V gene. CDR3 region: CATNTGTSGGEDTQYF. The CDR3 DNA sequence: TGTGCCACCAATACCGGGACTAGCGGGGGTGAAGATACGCAGTATTTT.

This clonotype appeared many times. This rearrangement joins TRBV9 to TRBJ2-3; maybe TRBD1 (6 bases). CDR3 length equals 14 residues. V was trimmed by 5 bases and J by 2 bases, leaving 12 bases between them. Germline assignment: CDR1 SGDLS and CDR2 YYNGEE. DNA of the CDR3: TGTGCCAGCAGGGCGGACAGTCCCACAGATACGCAGTATTTT. It is translated as CASRADSPTDTQYF.

The rearrangement uses TRBV5-3 and TRBJ2-1, with D uncertain. TRBV5-3 carries the ORF label, with uncertain function. The ends were cut back, 4 bases at V and 6 bases at J, with 14 bases in the middle. The length of the CDR3 is 14 residues. Here the CDR3 reads CARSPTGPINEQFF. CDR3 coding DNA: TGTGCCAGAAGCCCAACCGGGCCGATCAATGAGCAGTTCTTC.